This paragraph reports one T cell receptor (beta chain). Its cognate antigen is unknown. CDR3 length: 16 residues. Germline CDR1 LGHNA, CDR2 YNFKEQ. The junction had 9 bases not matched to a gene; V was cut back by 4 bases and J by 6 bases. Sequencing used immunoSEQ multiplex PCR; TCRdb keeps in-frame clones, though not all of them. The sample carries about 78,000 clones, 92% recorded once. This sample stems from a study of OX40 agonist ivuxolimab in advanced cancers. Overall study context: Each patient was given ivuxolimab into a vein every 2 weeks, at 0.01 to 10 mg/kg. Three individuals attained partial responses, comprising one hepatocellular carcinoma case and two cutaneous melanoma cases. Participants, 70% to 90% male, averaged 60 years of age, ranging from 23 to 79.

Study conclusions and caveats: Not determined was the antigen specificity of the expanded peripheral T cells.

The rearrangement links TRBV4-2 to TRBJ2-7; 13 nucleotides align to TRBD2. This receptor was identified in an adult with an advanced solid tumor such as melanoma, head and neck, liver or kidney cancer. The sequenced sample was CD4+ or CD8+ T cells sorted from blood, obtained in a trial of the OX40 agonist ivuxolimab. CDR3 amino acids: CASSPGLAGPPGEQYF. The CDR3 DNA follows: TGTGCCAGCAGCCCGGGACTAGCGGGACCCCCGGGCGAGCAGTACTTC.